This T cell receptor beta chain was captured in a study of T-cell reconstitution after alpha-beta-depleted transplantation in children. TCRbeta library preparation incorporated unique molecular identifiers. MiXCR, applied by TCRdb to the PCR reads, yields one record per CDR3 protein. Of a few hundred thousand distinct CDR3 sequences detected, about a quarter appear once; the ten largest clones hold under 45%. Sequenced here: PBMCs, sampled before TCRalphabeta/CD19-depleted stem cell transplant. This sequence was found in a boy under three years old with Wiskott-Aldrich syndrome, due to receive a stem cell transplant.

The CDR3 nucleotides read TGTGCCAGCAGCCAACCCCAATACAATGAGCAGTTCTTC. Its protein is CASSQPQYNEQFF. J is TRBJ2-1 and V is TRBV3-1; D uncertain. V gave up 2 bases and J gave up 4 bases, with 6 bases separating them. Germline assignment: CDR1 LGHDT and CDR2 YNNKEL (reference sequence). There are 13 residues in the CDR3.